These 19 T cell receptor beta chains were all obtained from the same sample, sequenced in a study of blood T cell repertoires in COVID-19. This table comes from immunoSEQ multiplex PCR, and its TCRdb copy is limited to in-frame clones, with some not included. Found here are approximately 110,000 clones, approximately 86% of them singletons; the top ten hold nearly 0.9%. The sample taken for sequencing was peripheral blood. These receptors were taken from a woman aged 50 to 60 with active or convalescent COVID-19.

This clone has only a few counts. The chain carries TRBV2 and TRBJ1-5; 8 bases are shared with TRBD1. J gave up 4 bases and V 6 bases, and 5 bases lay outside the gene matches. The CDR3 totals 14 residues. In germline, CDR1 is SNHLY, CDR2 FYNNEI. The CDR3 DNA reads TGTGCCAGCAGGGACAGGGTGGAAAATCAGCCCCAGCATTTT. Its translation is CASRDRVENQPQHF.

This sequence joins TRBV9 and TRBJ2-7; 9 bases fit TRBD1. CDR3 length: 15 residues. CDR1 and CDR2 from the germline V gene are SGDLS and YYNGEE. V gave up 3 bases and J gave up 2 bases; unmatched junction bases: 6. This chain's CDR3 is CASSAWTGAAYEQYF. The CDR3 bases are TGTGCCAGCAGCGCCTGGACAGGGGCTGCCTACGAGCAGTACTTC.

The chain combines TRBV6-6 with TRBJ2-5; a possible D gene is TRBD2 (5 bases). This CDR3 region has 16 residues. V was clipped by 2 bases and J by 3 bases, with 16 bases between them. The V gene's germline CDR1 is MNHNY and CDR2 SVGAGI (reference sequence). CDR3 sequence reads: CASSYRPSSDEETQYF. The CDR3, as DNA: TGTGCCAGCAGTTACCGGCCGAGTAGCGATGAAGAGACCCAGTACTTC.

This chain links TRBV7-8 with TRBJ2-1; 7 positions agree with TRBD2. Germline lookup yields CDR1 SGHVS and CDR2 FQNEAQ. This CDR3 region has 16 residues. V lost 3 bases to trimming and J lost 5 bases; unmatched junction nucleotides: 10. CDR3 in amino acids: CASSFRAGEVDNEQFF. CDR3 DNA: TGTGCCAGCAGCTTTCGGGCGGGAGAAGTAGACAATGAGCAGTTCTTC.

The gene calls are TRBV6-6 and TRBJ1-4; D is undetermined. The CDR3 contains 16 residues. V dropped 5 bases and J dropped 0 bases, with 13 bases sitting between them. Per germline, CDR1 MNHNY and CDR2 SVGAGI (reference sequence). This CDR3 reads CASSRKSEATNEKLFF. The CDR3 DNA is TGTGCCAGCAGTCGAAAAAGCGAAGCAACTAATGAAAAACTGTTTTTT.

This chain joins TRBV10-2 and TRBJ2-5; a possible D gene is TRBD2 (7 bases). CDR1 and CDR2 (germline): WSHSY, SAAADI. The CDR3 has 15 amino acids. V lost 4 bases, J lost 7 bases, and 19 bases lay in between. CDR3 in DNA: TGCGCCAGCAGTGGGGAGGCGGGAGAGGGGGGGACCCAGTACTTC. It yields the protein CASSGEAGEGGTQYF.

V and J are TRBV5-5 and TRBJ1-2, with D hard to call. Germline V CDR1 and CDR2: SGHKS, YYEKEE (reference sequence). V lost 1 base and J lost 8, with 12 bases in between. This CDR3 spans 13 amino acids. The DNA of the CDR3 is TGTGCCAGCAGCTTGTCTGACAATCTGGGCTACACCTTC. It translates to CASSLSDNLGYTF.

This clone came up once. CDR3 nucleotide sequence: TGTGCCAGCAGTGAACAGGGGGTGAACACTGAAGCTTTCTTT. It codes for CASSEQGVNTEAFF. V gene TRBV6-1 combines with J gene TRBJ1-1, with 7 bases aligning to TRBD1. The CDR3 is 14 residues long. The V segment lost 2 bases and the J segment 0 bases; nucleotides outside the gene matches: 0. The germline V gene has CDR1 MNHNS and CDR2 SASEGT.

The chain is built from TRBV9 and TRBJ2-2, with 8 positions matching TRBD2. CDR1 SGDLS and CDR2 YYNGEE come from the germline V gene. The CDR3 runs 15 residues. The junction had 0 bases not matched to a gene; V was cut back by 1 base and J by 1 base. CDR3 region: CASSVTSGNTGELFF. The CDR3 region has the DNA TGTGCCAGCAGCGTAACTAGCGGGAACACCGGGGAGCTGTTTTTT.

This clone was seen just once. This chain connects TRBV30 to TRBJ2-4; TRBD2 matches at 8 bases. The CDR3 sequence is 16 residues long. Germline lookup yields CDR1 GTSNPN and CDR2 SVGIG (reference sequence). After removal of 0 bases from V and 2 bases from J, the junction contained 6 bases not matched to a gene. The CDR3 DNA reads TGTGCCTGGAGTGTAAACGGGAGGGGTACCAAAAACATTCAGTACTTC. It is translated as CAWSVNGRGTKNIQYF.

The J gene is TRBJ1-5, the V gene TRBV5-6, with D hard to call. The V end lost 2 bases, the J end lost 7 bases, and 7 bases lay between the germline ends. The germline V gene has CDR1 SGHDT and CDR2 YYEEEE. This CDR3 comprises 12 residues. In nucleotides, the CDR3 is TGTGCCAGCAGCTTCGGAGGCCAGCCCCAGCATTTT. Its translation: CASSFGGQPQHF.

J is TRBJ2-1 and V is TRBV7-3, with 11 bases identical to TRBD2. Germline trimming cut 5 bases from V and 2 bases from J; bases unmatched to any gene: 5. The V gene's germline CDR1 is SGHTA and CDR2 FQGTGA. This CDR3 is 16 amino acids long. The CDR3 is CASSPTSGSTYNEQFF. CDR3 nucleotide sequence: TGTGCCAGCAGCCCTACTAGCGGGAGCACCTACAATGAGCAGTTCTTC.

J is TRBJ1-1 and V is TRBV28; D is unresolved. Germline V gives CDR1 MDHEN, CDR2 SYDVKM. The CDR3 runs 14 residues. V lost 2 bases and J lost 6, with 13 bases in between. The CDR3 sequence is CASSLLNFLAEAFF. CDR3 sequence (DNA): TGTGCCAGCAGTTTACTTAACTTTCTCGCTGAAGCTTTCTTT.

The rearrangement joins TRBV7-2 to TRBJ1-5; the D gene is possibly TRBD1 (6 bases). From germline, CDR1 is SGHTA and CDR2 FQGNSA. Trimming cost V 3 bases and J 1 base, with 10 bases left between them. The CDR3 sequence is 15 residues long. CDR3 sequence reads: CASSLNRESNQPQHF. The DNA of the CDR3 is TGTGCCAGCAGCTTGAACAGGGAGAGCAATCAGCCCCAGCATTTT.

This chain links TRBV7-9 with TRBJ2-7; D perhaps matches TRBD1 (5 bases). Germline V lookup: CDR1 SEHNR, CDR2 FQNEAQ (reference sequence). The CDR3 is made up of 11 amino acids. With 5 bases removed from V and 7 bases from J, the gap between germline ends came to 9 bases. CDR3 in amino acids: CASSQGVEQYF. The CDR3 DNA is TGTGCCAGCAGCCAGGGCGTGGAGCAGTACTTC. Using reference TRBV7-9 and TRBJ2-7 for the parts outside the CDR3, the full variable domain is DTGVSQNPRHKITKRGQNVTFRCDPISEHNRLYWYRQTLGQGPEFLTYFQNEAQLEKSRLLSDRFSAERPKGSFSTLEIQRTEQGDSAMYLCASSQGVEQYFGPGTRLTVT.

The V and J genes are TRBV5-1 and TRBJ1-1; TRBD1 agrees at 9 bases. The V gene's germline CDR1 is SGHRS and CDR2 YFSETQ. The V and J ends lost 4 bases and 5 bases, in that order; junction bases with no gene match: 9. The length of the CDR3 is 15 residues. This CDR3 is CASSGGQGFVTEAFF. CDR3 coding DNA: TGCGCCAGCAGCGGGGGACAGGGATTTGTTACTGAAGCTTTCTTT.

The chain carries TRBV4-2 and TRBJ2-2, with D possibly TRBD2 on 6 matching bases. The V end lost 1 base, the J end lost 4 bases, and 10 bases lay between the germline ends. Germline assignment: CDR1 LGHNA and CDR2 YNFKEQ. The CDR3 spans 15 residues. The DNA for the CDR3 is TGTGCCAGCAGCCAAGTGGGGGGTGCCACCGGGGAGCTGTTTTTT. Protein: CASSQVGGATGELFF.

The rearrangement uses TRBV6-4 and TRBJ2-7; 8 positions agree with TRBD2. The CDR3 contains 14 residues. CDR1 is MRHNA and CDR2 is SNTAGT in the germline V gene. The V gene end was trimmed by 7 bases and the J gene end by 2 bases; junction bases not matched to a gene: 7. DNA of the CDR3: TGTGCCAGCATCCTCCGGGGGGGGGCCTACGAGCAGTACTTC. Protein: CASILRGGAYEQYF.

V gene TRBV5-6 combines with J gene TRBJ1-3; D may be TRBD1 (5 bases). Germline V gives CDR1 SGHDT, CDR2 YYEEEE. Trimming shortened V by 1 base and J by 2 bases, and 7 bases separated the two germline ends. This CDR3 region has 14 residues. This CDR3 is CASSLQGTGNTIYF. The CDR3 nucleotides are TGTGCCAGCAGCTTGCAGGGAACTGGAAACACCATATATTTT.